A single sample is the source of the 24 T cell receptor beta chains below, sequenced in a study of T-cell memory formation after mild COVID-19. Via MiXCR, TCRdb re-called the 5' RACE reads, giving one row per CDR3 protein. This sample has around 300,000 distinct CDR3 sequences, with just under 20% found just once. Sequencing input: PBMCs or a T cell subset sorted from them (not recorded which). These TCRs come from a man aged 18 to 29 who had mild COVID-19 (a few samples of this study predate the infection). Cell type and time point are not known.

This clonotype was counted between two and nine times. The rearrangement joins TRBV3-1 to TRBJ2-2, with 9 positions matching TRBD2. V was clipped by 6 bases and J by 2 bases; unmatched bases: 7. The germline CDR1 and CDR2 sequences are LGHDT and YNNKEL (reference sequence). The CDR3 runs to 16 residues. CDR3 sequence reads: CASSPLAGVNTGELFF. CDR3 nucleotide sequence: TGTGCCAGCAGTCCATTAGCGGGGGTAAACACCGGGGAGCTGTTTTTT.

CDR3 protein: CASSLDVLGEAFF. The DNA of the CDR3 is TGCGCCAGCAGCCTCGACGTATTAGGCGAAGCTTTCTTT. The chain joins TRBV5-1 to TRBJ1-1; D call uncertain. Per the germline V gene, CDR1 is SGHRS and CDR2 is YFSETQ. V was cut by 4 bases and J by 8 bases, with 15 bases left in between. The CDR3 loop spans 13 amino acids.

This rearrangement joins TRBV5-1 to TRBJ2-2; TRBD1 is a possible D gene (6 bases). Trimming stripped 2 bases from V and 5 bases from J, with 10 bases between. CDR3 length: 14 residues. Germline loops: CDR1 SGHRS, CDR2 YFSETQ. CDR3 amino acids: CASSLTGMTGELFF. Written as DNA, the CDR3 is TGCGCCAGCAGCTTAACAGGGATGACCGGGGAGCTGTTTTTT.

The chain joins TRBV20-1 to TRBJ2-7; 8 bases map to TRBD2. The CDR3 consists of 17 residues. CDR1 is DFQATT, CDR2 SNEGSKA, per germline (reference sequence). Trimming took 5 bases from V and 3 from J; bases not matched to a gene: 18. CDR3 sequence reads: CSAPYSPGTRYHYEQYF. Written as DNA, the CDR3 is TGCAGTGCTCCTTACTCGCCCGGGACTAGATACCACTACGAGCAGTACTTC.

CDR3 sequence: CASRLGGTGDQPQHF. Written as DNA, the CDR3 is TGTGCCAGCAGATTGGGGGGGACAGGGGATCAGCCCCAGCATTTT. This chain connects TRBV9 to TRBJ1-5; TRBD1 agrees at 10 bases. The CDR3 loop spans 15 amino acids. J lost 5 bases, V lost 5 bases, and 7 bases had no gene match. From germline, CDR1 is SGDLS and CDR2 YYNGEE.

In this sample, this clonotype turned up a few times. This chain joins TRBV9 and TRBJ2-7; D is ambiguous. CDR1 and CDR2 from the germline V gene are SGDLS and YYNGEE. This CDR3 region has 16 residues. V lost 0 bases, J lost 3 bases, and 16 bases lay in between. The chain's CDR3 is CASSVGEDPLYYEQYF. Written as DNA, the CDR3 is TGTGCCAGCAGCGTAGGAGAAGACCCGCTTTACTACGAGCAGTACTTC.

This sequence joins TRBV27 and TRBJ2-5, with 14 bases that match TRBD2. After removal of 5 bases from V and 5 bases from J, the junction contained 7 bases not matched to a gene. The CDR3 runs to 16 residues. Germline V gene lookup returns CDR1 MNHEY and CDR2 SMNVEV (reference sequence). CDR3 in amino acids: CASSDQTSGGAETQYF. The CDR3, as DNA: TGTGCCAGCAGTGACCAGACTAGCGGGGGGGCGGAGACCCAGTACTTC.

V gene TRBV5-1 combines with J gene TRBJ1-1; a possible D gene is TRBD1 (6 bases). CDR3 size: 14 residues. V lost 4 bases, J lost 5 bases, and 15 bases lay in between. CDR1 SGHRS and CDR2 YFSETQ come from the germline V gene. This chain's CDR3 is CASSTRGGWTEAFF. The DNA of the CDR3 is TGCGCCAGCAGCACCAGGGGAGGGTGGACTGAAGCTTTCTTT.

This clonotype came up a few times. The chain employs TRBV5-4 and TRBJ2-1; D may match TRBD1 or TRBD2 (7 bases each). The CDR3 length is 16 residues. CDR1 and CDR2 (germline): SGHNT, YYREEE (reference sequence). Between the trimmed V and J ends, which lost 3 bases and 4 bases, there was a span of 17 bases. DNA for the CDR3: TGTGCCAGCAGCTGGGGGGGGACAGCGATGTACAATGAGCAGTTCTTC. Its translation: CASSWGGTAMYNEQFF.

This clonotype was observed at least ten times. The chain joins TRBV12-3 or TRBV12-4 to TRBJ2-5; TRBD2 matches 8 bases. The trim removed 5 bases at V and 5 bases at J, leaving 7 bases unmatched. The CDR3 consists of 14 residues. This CDR3 reads CASSPRGGRETQYF. The CDR3 DNA is TGTGCCAGCAGTCCCCGCGGGGGGCGGGAGACCCAGTACTTC.

V is TRBV6-5 and J is TRBJ2-1; D not certain. The length of the CDR3 is 15 residues. Trimming left V 5 bases short and J 3 bases short, with 14 bases between. Germline assignment: CDR1 MNHEY and CDR2 SVGAGI. The CDR3 nucleotides are TGTGCCAGCAGTCGCATGCCTCTTGGCTACAATGAGCAGTTCTTC. Translation: CASSRMPLGYNEQFF.

The rearrangement links TRBV9 to TRBJ2-3; perhaps TRBD2 as D (5 bases). CDR3 size: 15 residues. V shed 0 bases and J shed 4 bases, with 12 bases lying between them. In germline, CDR1 is SGDLS, CDR2 YYNGEE. Written as DNA, the CDR3 is TGTGCCAGCAGCGTAGTTGGGCTAGCCCCAGATACGCAGTATTTT. Protein sequence: CASSVVGLAPDTQYF.

This clonotype occurred a few times. The CDR3 is CASLEGYGTPAEAFF. CDR3 DNA: TGTGCCAGCTTGGAAGGGTACGGGACGCCGGCTGAAGCTTTCTTT. The chain uses TRBV5-6 and TRBJ1-1, with a weak D call TRBD1 (5 bases). CDR3 size: 15 residues. The germline gives CDR1 SGHDT, CDR2 YYEEEE. V was pared by 7 bases and J by 6 bases, with 22 bases between.

The chain combines TRBV6-1 with TRBJ1-1; D is ambiguous. Germline lookup yields CDR1 MNHNS and CDR2 SASEGT. The CDR3 contains 14 residues. Trimming stripped 7 bases from V and 1 base from J, with 13 bases between. The CDR3 bases are TGTGCCAGCACCGACGGTGCCAGGAACACTGAAGCTTTCTTT. It specifies CASTDGARNTEAFF.

The chain couples TRBV6-6 to TRBJ1-1; D uncertain. The CDR3 totals 13 residues. Trimming shortened V by 5 bases and J by 5 bases, and 12 bases separated the two germline ends. Germline CDR1 is MNHNY and CDR2 is SVGAGI (reference sequence). CDR3 sequence reads: CASSQTRGTEAFF. The CDR3 DNA reads TGTGCCAGCAGTCAAACGAGAGGGACTGAAGCTTTCTTT.

This clonotype was seen more than once but under ten times. The J gene is TRBJ1-5, the V gene TRBV20-1; D unresolved. The germline V gene encodes CDR1 DFQATT and CDR2 SNEGSKA (reference sequence). This CDR3 region has 13 residues. Trimming shortened V by 3 bases and J by 4 bases, and 10 bases separated the two germline ends. CDR3 nucleotides: TGCAGTGCTAGTGGGATGGGGAATCAGCCCCAGCATTTT. It is translated as CSASGMGNQPQHF.

The chain joins TRBV6-5 to TRBJ1-4; possibly TRBD1 for D (5 bases). There are 16 residues in the CDR3. Trimming took off 5 bases at V and 4 bases at J, with 17 bases between the two ends. Per germline, CDR1 MNHEY and CDR2 SVGAGI. The CDR3 reads CASSPEGRDGNEKLFF. The CDR3 DNA reads TGTGCCAGCAGTCCGGAGGGCCGGGACGGTAATGAAAAACTGTTTTTT.

The chain employs TRBV6-2 or TRBV6-3 and TRBJ2-5; D call uncertain. The CDR3 is made up of 15 amino acids. With 5 bases removed from V and 3 bases from J, the gap between germline ends came to 16 bases. Germline V CDR1 and CDR2: MNHEY, SVGEGT. The DNA of the CDR3 is TGTGCCAGCAGTGGCGGCAGCCCCACTGAAGAGACCCAGTACTTC. Encoded protein: CASSGGSPTEETQYF.

The chain carries TRBV4-1 and TRBJ2-7, with TRBD2 identical over 13 bases. The germline V gene encodes CDR1 MGHRA and CDR2 YSYEKL. This CDR3 is built from 17 residues. V shed 3 bases, J shed 0 bases, and the junction held 5 bases outside the gene matches. DNA of the CDR3: TGCGCCAGCAGCCAGGGACTAGCGGGACCCGTCTCCTACGAGCAGTACTTC. This encodes CASSQGLAGPVSYEQYF.

A few counts support this clonotype. The rearrangement uses TRBV10-3 and TRBJ2-1, with 10 bases matching TRBD2. Losses at the gene ends were 2 bases for V and 6 bases for J; bases not matched to a gene: 10. The CDR3 contains 17 residues. Germline CDR1 ENHRY, CDR2 SYGVKD. Here the CDR3 reads CAISEPLAGVRRNEQFF. The CDR3 bases are TGTGCCATCAGTGAGCCCCTAGCGGGGGTCCGTCGCAATGAGCAGTTCTTC.

This chain joins TRBV7-2 and TRBJ1-3; D unresolved. CDR1 is SGHTA, CDR2 FQGNSA, per germline. Deletions cut 4 bases from V and 3 bases from J, with 7 bases between. The CDR3 length is 13 residues. This chain's CDR3 is CASSSGIGNTIYF. The CDR3 nucleotides are TGTGCCAGCAGCTCCGGGATTGGAAACACCATATATTTT.

This clonotype was observed many times. The chain employs TRBV7-2 and TRBJ2-2, with 7 bases that match TRBD2. CDR1 is SGHTA and CDR2 is FQGNSA in the germline V gene. With 5 bases clipped from V and 4 bases from J, the junction kept 7 bases outside the gene matches. CDR3 length: 15 amino acids. Here the CDR3 reads CASSPLERGTGELFF. The DNA for the CDR3 is TGTGCCAGCAGCCCCCTAGAGCGGGGCACCGGGGAGCTGTTTTTT.

The rearrangement uses TRBV11-2 and TRBJ2-5; perhaps TRBD1 as D (6 bases). This CDR3 has 15 amino acids. The V and J ends lost 5 bases and 1 base respectively, with 14 bases between them. Germline V gene lookup returns CDR1 SGHAT and CDR2 FQNNGV. CDR3 bases: TGTGCCAGCAGCACCCGGGGACATTTCCAAGAGACCCAGTACTTC. This encodes CASSTRGHFQETQYF.

In this sample, this clonotype turned up a few times. The V gene is TRBV20-1, the J gene TRBJ2-5, with D possibly matching TRBD2 (5 bases). Per germline, CDR1 DFQATT and CDR2 SNEGSKA (reference sequence). Trimming pared 8 bases from V and 3 bases from J, leaving 10 bases between. The CDR3 runs to 11 residues. CDR3 sequence reads: CSPDGKETQYF. The CDR3 region has the DNA TGCAGTCCGGACGGGAAAGAGACCCAGTACTTC.